These T cell receptor beta chains were read from a single sample in a study of CD4 T cells in relation to SARS-CoV-2 and coronaviruses. What these receptors recognize is not known. Sequenced by immunoSEQ multiplex PCR; TCRdb stores in-frame clones only, minus some. This table holds 10,000 to 15,000 clones, approximately 69% found once. The sample consisted of CD4+ T cells from PBMCs, cultured in vitro. The receptors were gathered from a human donor in good health. Each CDR3 is given with its conserved first and last residue. A D gene is named only where the DNA matches it firmly. Size is stated for part of the rows, as once, few or many counts, or as a class when the clone is expanded.

TRBV19,TRBJ2-6,.,.,TGTGCCAGTAGTATAGGCGGGACATTCTTTTCTGGGGCCAACGTCCTGACTTTC,CASSIGGTFFSGANVLTF
TRBV7-3,TRBJ2-6,.,TRBD2,TGTGCCAGCAGCTTAGTCGGGACTAGCTACCCTGGGGCCAACGTCCTGACTTTC,CASSLVGTSYPGANVLTF
TRBV25-1,TRBJ2-7,.,.,TGTGCCAGCAGTGACTACGAGCAGTACTTC,CASSDYEQYF
TRBV3-1/TRBV3-2,TRBJ1-2,.,.,TGTGCCAGCAGCCATCCCGAGGGCTACACCTTC,CASSHPEGYTF
TRBV6-1,TRBJ2-1,.,TRBD2,TGTGCCAGCAGTGCTTCCGCGGGAGGAGACTACAATGAGCAGTTCTTC,CASSASAGGDYNEQFF
TRBV4-2,TRBJ2-7,few,.,TGTGCCAGCAGCCGTGGGGGCTCGGATCCTGGGGAGCAGTACTTC,CASSRGGSDPGEQYF
TRBV19,TRBJ2-3,.,.,TGTGCCAGTACCTTAGGTGGGGGGTACGCAGATACGCAGTATTTT,CASTLGGGYADTQYF
TRBV30,TRBJ2-5,few,TRBD2,TGTGCCTGCCAGACTAGCGGCTGGGAGACCCAGTACTTC,CACQTSGWETQYF
TRBV5-1,TRBJ1-4,.,.,TGCGCCAGCAGCTTGGCGCCTTCTAATGAAAAACTGTTTTTT,CASSLAPSNEKLFF
TRBV20-1,TRBJ1-2,once,TRBD1,TGCAGTGTAGACAGGGGGTATGGCTACACCTTC,CSVDRGYGYTF
TRBV5-1,TRBJ2-1,.,TRBD2,TGCGCCAGCAGCTTGGCCTATAGCGGGAGCTCGCATGAGCAGTTCTTC,CASSLAYSGSSHEQFF
TRBV2,TRBJ2-3,.,.,TGTGCCAGCAAGCGGACAGTCCCCCGGGATACGCAGTATTTT,CASKRTVPRDTQYF
TRBV18,TRBJ2-3,.,.,TGTGCCAGCTCACCACCGGGAGAAATAACAGATACGCAGTATTTT,CASSPPGEITDTQYF